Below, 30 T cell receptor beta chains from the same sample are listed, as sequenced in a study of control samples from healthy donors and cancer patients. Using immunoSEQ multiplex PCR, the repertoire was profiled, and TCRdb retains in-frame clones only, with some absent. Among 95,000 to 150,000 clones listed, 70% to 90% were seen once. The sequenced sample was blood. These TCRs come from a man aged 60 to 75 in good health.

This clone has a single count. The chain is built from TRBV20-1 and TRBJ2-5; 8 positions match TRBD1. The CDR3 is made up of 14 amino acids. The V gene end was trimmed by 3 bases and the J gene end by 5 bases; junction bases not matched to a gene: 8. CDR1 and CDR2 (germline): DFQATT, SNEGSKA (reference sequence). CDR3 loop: CSASERTGWETQYF. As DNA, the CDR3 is TGCAGTGCTAGTGAACGGACAGGGTGGGAGACCCAGTACTTC.

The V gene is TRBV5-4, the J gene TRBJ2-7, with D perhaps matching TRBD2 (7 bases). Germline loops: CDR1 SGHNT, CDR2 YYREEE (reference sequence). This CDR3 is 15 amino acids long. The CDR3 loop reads CVFNGGGAAAYEQYF. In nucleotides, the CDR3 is TGTGTCTTCAACGGTGGGGGGGCCGCGGCCTACGAGCAGTACTTC.

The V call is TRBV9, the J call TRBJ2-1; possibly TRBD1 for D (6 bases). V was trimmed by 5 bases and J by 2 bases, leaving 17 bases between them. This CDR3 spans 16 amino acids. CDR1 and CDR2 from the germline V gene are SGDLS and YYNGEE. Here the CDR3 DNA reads TGTGCCAGCAGAGCCGGGACACCCCCTACCTACAATGAGCAGTTCTTC. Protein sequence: CASRAGTPPTYNEQFF.

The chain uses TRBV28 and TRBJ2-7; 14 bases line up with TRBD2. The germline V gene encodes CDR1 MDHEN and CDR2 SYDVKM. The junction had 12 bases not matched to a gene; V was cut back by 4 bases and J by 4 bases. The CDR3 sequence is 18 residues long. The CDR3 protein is CASSSTMGLAGAGYEQYF. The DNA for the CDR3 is TGTGCCAGCAGTTCCACAATGGGACTAGCGGGGGCCGGGTACGAGCAGTACTTC. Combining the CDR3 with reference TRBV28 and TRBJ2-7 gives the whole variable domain DVKVTQSSRYLVKRTGEKVFLECVQDMDHENMFWYRQDPGLGLRLIYFSYDVKMKEKGDIPEGYSVSREKKERFSLILESASTNQTSMYLCASSSTMGLAGAGYEQYFGPGTRLTVT.

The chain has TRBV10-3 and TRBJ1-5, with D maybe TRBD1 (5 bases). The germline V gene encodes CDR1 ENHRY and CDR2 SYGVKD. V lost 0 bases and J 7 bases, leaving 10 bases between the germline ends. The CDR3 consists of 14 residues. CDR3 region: CAISESGATQPQHF. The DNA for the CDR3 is TGTGCCATCAGTGAGTCTGGGGCAACCCAGCCCCAGCATTTT.

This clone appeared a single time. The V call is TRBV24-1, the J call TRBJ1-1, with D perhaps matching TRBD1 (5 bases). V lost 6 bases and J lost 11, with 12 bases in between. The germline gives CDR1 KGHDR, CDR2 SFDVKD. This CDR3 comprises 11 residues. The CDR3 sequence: CATSRGIEAFF. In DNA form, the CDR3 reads TGTGCCACCAGTCGGGGCATTGAGGCTTTCTTT.

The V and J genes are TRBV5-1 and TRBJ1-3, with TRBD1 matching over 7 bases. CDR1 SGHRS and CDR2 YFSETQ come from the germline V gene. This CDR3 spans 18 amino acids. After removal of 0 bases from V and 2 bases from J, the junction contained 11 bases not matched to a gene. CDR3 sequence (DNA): TGCGCCAGCAGCTTGGATATGGGACAGAAGGTTCCTGGAAACACCATATATTTT. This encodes CASSLDMGQKVPGNTIYF.

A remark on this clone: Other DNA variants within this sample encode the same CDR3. For the CDR3, the DNA is TGTGCCAGCAGCTTAGGCCAGAGCAATCAGCCCCAGCATTTT. Amino acids: CASSLGQSNQPQHF. The chain uses TRBV5-5 and TRBJ1-5; D is ambiguous. CDR3 length: 14 amino acids. Trimming took 2 bases from V and 1 from J, leaving 7 bases between them. CDR1 and CDR2 from the germline V gene are SGHKS and YYEKEE (reference sequence).

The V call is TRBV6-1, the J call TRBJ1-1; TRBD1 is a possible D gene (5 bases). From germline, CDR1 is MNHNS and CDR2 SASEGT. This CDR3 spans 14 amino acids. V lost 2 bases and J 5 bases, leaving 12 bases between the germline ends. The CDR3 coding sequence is TGTGCCAGCAGTGAAAGGGGAGGGTGGACTGAAGCTTTCTTT. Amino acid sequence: CASSERGGWTEAFF.

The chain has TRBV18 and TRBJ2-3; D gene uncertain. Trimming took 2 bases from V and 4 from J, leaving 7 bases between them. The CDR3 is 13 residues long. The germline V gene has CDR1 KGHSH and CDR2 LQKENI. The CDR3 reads CASSPSPPDTQYF. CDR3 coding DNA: TGTGCCAGCTCACCATCCCCCCCAGATACGCAGTATTTT.

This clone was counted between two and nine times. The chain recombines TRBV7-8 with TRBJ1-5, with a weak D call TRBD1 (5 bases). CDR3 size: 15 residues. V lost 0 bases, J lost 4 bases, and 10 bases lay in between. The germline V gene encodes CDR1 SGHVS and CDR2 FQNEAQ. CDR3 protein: CASSLAAGKNQPQHF. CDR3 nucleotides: TGTGCCAGCAGCTTAGCGGCAGGGAAAAATCAGCCCCAGCATTTT.

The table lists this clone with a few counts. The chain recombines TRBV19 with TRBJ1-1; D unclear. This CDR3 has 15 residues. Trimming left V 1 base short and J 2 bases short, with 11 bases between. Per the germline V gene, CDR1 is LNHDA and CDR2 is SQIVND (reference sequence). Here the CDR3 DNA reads TGTGCCAGTAGTATAGCCTCCGGGAGCAACACTGAAGCTTTCTTT. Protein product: CASSIASGSNTEAFF.

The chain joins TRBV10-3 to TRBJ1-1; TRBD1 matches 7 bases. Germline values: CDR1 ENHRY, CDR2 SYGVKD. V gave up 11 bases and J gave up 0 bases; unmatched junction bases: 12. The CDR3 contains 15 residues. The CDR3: CASSPATGLNTEAFF. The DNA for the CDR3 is TGTGCCTCATCACCCGCGACAGGGTTGAACACTGAAGCTTTCTTT.

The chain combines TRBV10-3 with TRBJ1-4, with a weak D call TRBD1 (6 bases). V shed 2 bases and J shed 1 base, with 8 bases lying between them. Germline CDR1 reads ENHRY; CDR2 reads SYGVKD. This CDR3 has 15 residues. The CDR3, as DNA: TGTGCCATCAGTGAGACAGGGCTAACTAATGAAAAACTGTTTTTT. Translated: CAISETGLTNEKLFF.

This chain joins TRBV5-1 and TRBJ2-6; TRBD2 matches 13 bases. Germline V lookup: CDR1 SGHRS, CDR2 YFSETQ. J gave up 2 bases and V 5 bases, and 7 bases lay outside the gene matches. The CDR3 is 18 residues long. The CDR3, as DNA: TGCGCCAGCAGACCGGGACTAGCGGGATGGGCTGGGGCCAACGTCCTGACTTTC. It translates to CASRPGLAGWAGANVLTF.

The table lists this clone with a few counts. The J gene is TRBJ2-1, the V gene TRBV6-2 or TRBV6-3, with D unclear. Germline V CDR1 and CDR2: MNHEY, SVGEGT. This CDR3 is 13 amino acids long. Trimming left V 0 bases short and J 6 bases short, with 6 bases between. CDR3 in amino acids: CASSYSVRNEQFF. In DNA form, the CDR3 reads TGTGCCAGCAGTTACTCGGTCCGCAATGAGCAGTTCTTC.

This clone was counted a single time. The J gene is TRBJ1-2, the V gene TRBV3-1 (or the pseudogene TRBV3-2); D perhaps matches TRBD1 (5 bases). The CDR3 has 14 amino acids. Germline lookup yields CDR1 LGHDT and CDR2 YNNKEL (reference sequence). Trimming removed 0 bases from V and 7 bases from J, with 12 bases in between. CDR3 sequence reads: CASSQDRRGGGYTF. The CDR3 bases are TGTGCCAGCAGCCAAGATAGGAGGGGCGGTGGCTACACCTTC.

In DNA, the CDR3 is TGCGCCAGCAGCCAAGTGGGGACCTCAACTAATGAAAAACTGTTTTTT. The encoded protein is CASSQVGTSTNEKLFF. The chain links TRBV4-3 to TRBJ1-4, with D possibly being TRBD1 (5 bases). Germline V CDR1 and CDR2: LGHNA, YSLEER. CDR3 length equals 16 residues. V was cut by 1 base and J by 0 bases, with 9 bases left in between.

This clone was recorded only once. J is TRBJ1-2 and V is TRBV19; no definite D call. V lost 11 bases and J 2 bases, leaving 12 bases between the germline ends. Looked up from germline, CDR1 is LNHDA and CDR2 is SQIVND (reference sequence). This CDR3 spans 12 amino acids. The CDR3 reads CAASGRNYGYTF. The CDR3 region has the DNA TGTGCCGCAAGCGGGCGCAACTATGGCTACACCTTC.

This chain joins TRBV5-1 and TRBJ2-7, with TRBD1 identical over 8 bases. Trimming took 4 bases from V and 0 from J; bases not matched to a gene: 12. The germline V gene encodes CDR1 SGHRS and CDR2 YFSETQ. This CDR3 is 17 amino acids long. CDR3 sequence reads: CASSMAPFGQGSYEQYF. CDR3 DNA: TGCGCCAGCAGCATGGCGCCTTTCGGACAGGGCTCCTACGAGCAGTACTTC.

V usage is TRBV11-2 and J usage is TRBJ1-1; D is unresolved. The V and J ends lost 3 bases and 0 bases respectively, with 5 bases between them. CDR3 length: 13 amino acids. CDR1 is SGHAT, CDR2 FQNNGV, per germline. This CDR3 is CASSLVMNTEAFF. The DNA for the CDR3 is TGTGCCAGCAGCTTGGTTATGAACACTGAAGCTTTCTTT. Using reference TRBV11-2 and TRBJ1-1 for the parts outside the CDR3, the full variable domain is EAGVAQSPRYKIIEKRQSVAFWCNPISGHATLYWYQQILGQGPKLLIQFQNNGVVDDSQLPKDRFSAERLKGVDSTLKIQPAKLEDSAVYLCASSLVMNTEAFFGQGTRLTVV.

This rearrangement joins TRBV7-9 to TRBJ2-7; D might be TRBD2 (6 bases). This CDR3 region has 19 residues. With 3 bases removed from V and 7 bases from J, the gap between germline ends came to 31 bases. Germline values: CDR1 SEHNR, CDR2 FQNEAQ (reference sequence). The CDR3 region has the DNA TGTGCCAGCAGCTTTATGAGACGGGGTCGGGGAGCGGAGGGGCTTGAGCAGTACTTC. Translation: CASSFMRRGRGAEGLEQYF.

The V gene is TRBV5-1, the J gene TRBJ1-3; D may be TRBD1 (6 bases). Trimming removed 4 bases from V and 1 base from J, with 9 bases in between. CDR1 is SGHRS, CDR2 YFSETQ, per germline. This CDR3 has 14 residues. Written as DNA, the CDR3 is TGCGCCAGCAGCCCGGACAGTTCTGGAAACACCATATATTTT. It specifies CASSPDSSGNTIYF.

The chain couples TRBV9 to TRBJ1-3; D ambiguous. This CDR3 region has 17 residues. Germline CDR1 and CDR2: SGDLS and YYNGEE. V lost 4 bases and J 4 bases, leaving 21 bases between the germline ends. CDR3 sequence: CASSSPASWGAGNTIYF. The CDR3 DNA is TGTGCCAGCAGCTCCCCCGCCTCTTGGGGTGCAGGAAACACCATATATTTT.

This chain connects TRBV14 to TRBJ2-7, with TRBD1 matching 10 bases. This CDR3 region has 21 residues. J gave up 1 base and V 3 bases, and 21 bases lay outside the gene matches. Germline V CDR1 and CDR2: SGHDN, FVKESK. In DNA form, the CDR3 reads TGTGCCAGCAGCCACAACCGAGGGGACAGGGGCCGACCTACCCTTTCCTACGAGCAGTACTTC. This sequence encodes CASSHNRGDRGRPTLSYEQYF.

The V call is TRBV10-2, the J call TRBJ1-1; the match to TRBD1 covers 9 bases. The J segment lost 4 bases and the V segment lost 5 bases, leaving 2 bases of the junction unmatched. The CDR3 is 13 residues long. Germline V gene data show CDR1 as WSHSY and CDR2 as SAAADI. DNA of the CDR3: TGCGCCAGCAGTACAGGGGGCTTCACTGAAGCTTTCTTT. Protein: CASSTGGFTEAFF.

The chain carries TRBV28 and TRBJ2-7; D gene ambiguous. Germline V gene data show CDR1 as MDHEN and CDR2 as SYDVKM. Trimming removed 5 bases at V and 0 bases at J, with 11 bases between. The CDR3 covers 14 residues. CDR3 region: CASSGLGSSYEQYF. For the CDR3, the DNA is TGTGCCAGCAGTGGGTTGGGCAGCTCCTACGAGCAGTACTTC.

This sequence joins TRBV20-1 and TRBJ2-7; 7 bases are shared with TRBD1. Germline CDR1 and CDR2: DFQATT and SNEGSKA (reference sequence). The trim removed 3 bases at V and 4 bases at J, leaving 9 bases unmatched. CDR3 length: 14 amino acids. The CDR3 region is CSASYRGLFYEQYF. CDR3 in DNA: TGCAGTGCTAGTTATAGGGGGCTATTTTACGAGCAGTACTTC.

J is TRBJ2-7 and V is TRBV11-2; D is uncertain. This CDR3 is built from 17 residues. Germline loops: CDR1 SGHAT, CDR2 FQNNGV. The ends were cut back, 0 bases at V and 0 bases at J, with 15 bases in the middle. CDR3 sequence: CASSLEGSQLGSYEQYF. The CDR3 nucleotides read TGTGCCAGCAGCTTAGAAGGTTCACAGTTGGGCTCCTACGAGCAGTACTTC. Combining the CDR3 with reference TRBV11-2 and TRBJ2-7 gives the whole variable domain EAGVAQSPRYKIIEKRQSVAFWCNPISGHATLYWYQQILGQGPKLLIQFQNNGVVDDSQLPKDRFSAERLKGVDSTLKIQPAKLEDSAVYLCASSLEGSQLGSYEQYFGPGTRLTVT.

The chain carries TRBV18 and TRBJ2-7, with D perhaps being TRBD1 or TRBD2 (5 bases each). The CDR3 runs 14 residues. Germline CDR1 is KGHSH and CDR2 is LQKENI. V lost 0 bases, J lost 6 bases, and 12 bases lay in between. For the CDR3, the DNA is TGTGCCAGCTCACCACCGTCGGGGCTTCGCGAGCAGTACTTC. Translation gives CASSPPSGLREQYF.